Presented here are 8 T cell receptor beta chains from one specimen sequenced in a study of blood T cell repertoires in COVID-19. Measured with immunoSEQ multiplex PCR; TCRdb has only the in-frame clones, and not every one. The sample records some 260,000 clones, approximately 84% being singletons. Material: PBMCs or T cells enriched from blood (not recorded which). The receptors derive from a man aged 40-50 years who had recovered from COVID-19.

This CDR3 reads CAWSSSNYGYTF. The CDR3 DNA follows: TGTGCCTGGAGTTCCTCTAACTATGGCTACACCTTC. V usage is TRBV30 and J usage is TRBJ1-2; no reliable D call. The CDR3 has 12 amino acids. V was trimmed by 2 bases and J by 0 bases, leaving 4 bases between them. Per the germline V gene, CDR1 is GTSNPN and CDR2 is SVGIG (reference sequence).

The rearrangement joins TRBV5-8 to TRBJ1-2, with 8 bases fitting TRBD1. Germline V gives CDR1 SGHTS, CDR2 YDEGEE. The CDR3 spans 16 residues. V lost 4 bases to trimming and J lost 0 bases; unmatched junction nucleotides: 8. In DNA form, the CDR3 reads TGTGCCAGCAGCCACCTGACAGGGGAAGCTAACTATGGCTACACCTTC. Translated, it gives CASSHLTGEANYGYTF.

The V gene is TRBV6-6, the J gene TRBJ2-5, with TRBD2 matching 14 bases. In germline, CDR1 is MNHNY, CDR2 SVGAGI (reference sequence). CDR3 length equals 20 residues. V gave up 5 bases and J gave up 3 bases; unmatched junction bases: 17. The CDR3 DNA sequence: TGTGCCAGCAGTCAACCAGTTGGGACTAGCGGGAGAATAATCGAAGAGACCCAGTACTTC. It encodes CASSQPVGTSGRIIEETQYF.

V gene TRBV5-1 combines with J gene TRBJ2-7; TRBD1 matches 9 bases. Unmatched junction bases numbered 5, after V lost 4 bases and J lost 0 bases. The CDR3 covers 15 residues. Looked up from germline, CDR1 is SGHRS and CDR2 is YFSETQ. CDR3 region: CASSADRGSSYEQYF. The CDR3, as DNA: TGCGCCAGCAGCGCAGACAGGGGGAGCTCCTACGAGCAGTACTTC.

V usage is TRBV19 and J usage is TRBJ2-1, with a tentative D call TRBD1 (5 bases). This CDR3 spans 13 amino acids. Trimming shortened V by 3 bases and J by 8 bases, and 11 bases separated the two germline ends. Germline CDR1 reads LNHDA; CDR2 reads SQIVND (reference sequence). The CDR3 is CASSIFRAHEQFF. The CDR3 DNA reads TGTGCCAGTAGTATCTTCAGGGCCCATGAGCAGTTCTTC.

The chain carries TRBV7-8 and TRBJ2-5; tentatively, D is TRBD2 (5 bases). The CDR3 consists of 13 residues. The germline V and J ends were trimmed by 3 bases and 5 bases, with 10 bases remaining between them. Germline V gene data show CDR1 as SGHVS and CDR2 as FQNEAQ. In nucleotides, the CDR3 is TGTGCCAGCAGCTTGGGAGAGGCGGAGACCCAGTACTTC. The encoded protein is CASSLGEAETQYF.

V usage is TRBV28 and J usage is TRBJ1-4; tentative D call: TRBD1 (6 bases). This CDR3 is built from 13 residues. V dropped 11 bases and J dropped 7 bases, with 17 bases sitting between them. The germline V gene encodes CDR1 MDHEN and CDR2 SYDVKM. The CDR3 here is CAAHRDVGEKLFF. Here the CDR3 DNA reads TGTGCCGCGCACAGGGATGTGGGTGAAAAACTGTTTTTT. Full variable domain (outside the CDR3, taken from reference TRBV28 and TRBJ1-4): DVKVTQSSRYLVKRTGEKVFLECVQDMDHENMFWYRQDPGLGLRLIYFSYDVKMKEKGDIPEGYSVSREKKERFSLILESASTNQTSMYLCAAHRDVGEKLFFGSGTQLSVL.

This sequence joins TRBV19 and TRBJ2-7, with D possibly matching TRBD1 (5 bases). CDR1 LNHDA and CDR2 SQIVND come from the germline V gene (reference sequence). The CDR3 extends over 15 amino acids. V gave up 6 bases and J gave up 3 bases, with 18 bases separating them. CDR3 DNA: TGTGCCAGTAGGCTTCAGGGCGAAGTTCACTACGAGCAGTACTTC. Translated: CASRLQGEVHYEQYF. Looking up the rest from reference TRBV19 and TRBJ2-7 gives the full variable domain: DGGITQSPKYLFRKEGQNVTLSCEQNLNHDAMYWYRQDPGQGLRLIYYSQIVNDFQKGDIAEGYSVSREKKESFPLTVTSAQKNPTAFYLCASRLQGEVHYEQYFGPGTRLTVT.